A selection of T cell receptor beta chains follows, all from one sample in a study of T cells in Graves' hyperthyroidism and ophthalmopathy. TCRdb fed the multiplex PCR reads into MiXCR, producing one record per CDR3 protein. The profile shows 35,000 or so distinct CDR3 sequences, about 47% of them singletons. Sequencing was done on a sample of blood. These receptors all stem from a man aged 40-50 years with Graves' ophthalmopathy. CDR3s include the opening cysteine and the closing phenylalanine or tryptophan. The D gene is left open where the match is weak. Clone size appears in some rows only: once, few, many, or a class for an expanded clone.

abundance: .
d_gene: TRBD2
v_gene: TRBV9
j_gene: TRBJ2-5
CDR3aa: CASSVAGGIQETQYF
CDR3nt: TGTGCCAGCAGCGTAGCGGGGGGGATTCAAGAGACCCAGTACTTC

abundance: .
d_gene: TRBD2
v_gene: TRBV20-1
j_gene: TRBJ2-1
CDR3aa: CSAGTSGGPRQFF
CDR3nt: TGCAGTGCCGGGACTAGCGGGGGCCCTAGGCAGTTCTTC

abundance: many
d_gene: .
v_gene: TRBV27
j_gene: TRBJ2-7
CDR3aa: CASSQIPGIYEQYF
CDR3nt: TGTGCCAGCAGTCAAATCCCCGGCATCTACGAGCAGTACTTC

abundance: .
d_gene: TRBD2
v_gene: TRBV7-2
j_gene: TRBJ2-7
CDR3aa: CASSQGGRASGGELYF
CDR3nt: TGTGCCAGCAGCCAAGGCGGGAGGGCCTCGGGCGGGGAGCTGTACTTC

abundance: .
d_gene: .
v_gene: TRBV28
j_gene: TRBJ1-2
CDR3aa: CASSLGAGFYSLDYGYTF
CDR3nt: TGTGCCAGCAGTTTAGGGGCAGGCTTTTACTCTCTGGACTATGGCTACACCTTC

abundance: many
d_gene: TRBD1
v_gene: TRBV3-1
j_gene: TRBJ1-1
CDR3aa: CASSPGQGNTEAFF
CDR3nt: TGTGCCAGCAGCCCGGGACAGGGTAACACTGAAGCTTTCTTT

abundance: medium-sized
d_gene: TRBD2
v_gene: TRBV10-3
j_gene: TRBJ2-1
CDR3aa: CAISELAGDNEQFF
CDR3nt: TGTGCCATCAGTGAACTAGCGGGGGACAATGAGCAGTTCTTC

abundance: .
d_gene: TRBD1
v_gene: TRBV9
j_gene: TRBJ2-3
CDR3aa: CACGFRGYTDTQYF
CDR3nt: TGTGCCTGCGGTTTCAGGGGGTACACAGATACGCAGTATTTT

abundance: many
d_gene: .
v_gene: TRBV9
j_gene: TRBJ1-5
CDR3aa: CASSVDGRPLSPQHF
CDR3nt: TGTGCCAGCAGCGTAGATGGCAGGCCGCTTTCGCCCCAGCATTTT

abundance: many
d_gene: .
v_gene: TRBV30
j_gene: TRBJ1-1
CDR3aa: CAWVGQTNTEAFF
CDR3nt: TGTGCCTGGGTAGGACAGACAAACACTGAAGCTTTCTTT

abundance: .
d_gene: TRBD1
v_gene: TRBV15
j_gene: TRBJ1-4
CDR3aa: CATSRGLDRARNEKLFF
CDR3nt: TGTGCCACCAGCAGAGGGCTGGACAGGGCCCGTAATGAAAAACTGTTTTTT

abundance: few
d_gene: .
v_gene: TRBV3-1
j_gene: TRBJ2-3
CDR3aa: CASSQGGTDTRYF
CDR3nt: TGTGCCAGCAGCCAAGGGGGCACAGATACGCGGTATTTT

abundance: many
d_gene: TRBD1
v_gene: TRBV19
j_gene: TRBJ1-1
CDR3aa: CASSISRGGTEAFF
CDR3nt: TGTGCCAGTAGTATTTCCAGGGGGGGCACTGAAGCTTTCTTT

abundance: .
d_gene: .
v_gene: TRBV5-1
j_gene: TRBJ1-4
CDR3aa: CASSGSTQGTGKLFF
CDR3nt: TGCGCCAGCAGTGGGAGTACTCAGGGCACCGGGAAACTGTTTTTT

abundance: many
d_gene: .
v_gene: TRBV11-3
j_gene: TRBJ2-3
CDR3aa: CASSLGGLSTDTQYF
CDR3nt: TGTGCCAGCAGCTTGGGGGGCCTCAGCACAGATACGCAGTATTTT

abundance: .
d_gene: .
v_gene: TRBV20-1
j_gene: TRBJ2-3
CDR3aa: CSNYNRSSTDTQYF
CDR3nt: TGCAGTAACTATAACCGATCTAGCACAGATACGCAGTATTTT

abundance: .
d_gene: .
v_gene: TRBV10-3
j_gene: TRBJ1-3
CDR3aa: CAIRTASSGNTIYF
CDR3nt: TGTGCCATCAGGACAGCATCCTCTGGAAACACCATATATTTT

abundance: .
d_gene: .
v_gene: TRBV20-1
j_gene: TRBJ2-3
CDR3aa: CSAMQGSTDTRYF
CDR3nt: TGCAGTGCTATGCAGGGGAGCACAGATACGCGGTACTTT

abundance: many
d_gene: TRBD2
v_gene: TRBV20-1
j_gene: TRBJ2-5
CDR3aa: CSARDLAGGLGETQYF
CDR3nt: TGCAGTGCTAGAGATCTGGCGGGGGGGCTTGGGGAGACCCAGTACTTC

abundance: .
d_gene: TRBD1
v_gene: TRBV4-2
j_gene: TRBJ1-3
CDR3aa: CASRQGVNTIYF
CDR3nt: TGTGCCAGCCGACAGGGGGTAAACACCATATATTTT

abundance: many
d_gene: .
v_gene: TRBV12-3/TRBV12-4
j_gene: TRBJ2-5
CDR3aa: CASSFRKTQYF
CDR3nt: TGTGCCAGCAGTTTTCGGAAGACCCAGTACTTC

abundance: once
d_gene: TRBD1
v_gene: TRBV11-2
j_gene: TRBJ1-2
CDR3aa: CASSLGTGYADGYTF
CDR3nt: TGTGCCAGCAGCTTAGGGACAGGGTATGCTGACGGCTACACCTTC

abundance: .
d_gene: TRBD1
v_gene: TRBV7-9
j_gene: TRBJ2-2
CDR3aa: CASRWTGGTGELFF
CDR3nt: TGTGCCAGCAGGTGGACAGGGGGCACCGGGGAGCTGTTTTTT

abundance: medium-sized
d_gene: .
v_gene: TRBV7-2
j_gene: TRBJ2-1
CDR3aa: CASSLAVGQTDF
CDR3nt: TGTGCCAGCAGCTTAGCCGTCGGTCAGACCGACTTC

abundance: once
d_gene: TRBD2
v_gene: TRBV5-1
j_gene: TRBJ2-7
CDR3aa: CASSWGGIFYEQNF
CDR3nt: TGCGCCAGCAGCTGGGGGGGGATTTTCTACGAGCAGAACTTC

abundance: .
d_gene: .
v_gene: TRBV7-6
j_gene: TRBJ1-6
CDR3aa: CASSLATGGNSPLHF
CDR3nt: TGTGCCAGCAGCTTAGCGACAGGCGGGAATTCACCCCTCCACTTT

abundance: .
d_gene: .
v_gene: TRBV5-1
j_gene: TRBJ2-1
CDR3aa: CASSGGQLTYNGQFF
CDR3nt: TGTGCCAGCAGCGGAGGACAGCTTACCTACAATGGGCAGTTCTTC

abundance: few
d_gene: TRBD2
v_gene: TRBV29-1
j_gene: TRBJ2-5
CDR3aa: CSVGSSGTRLVETQYF
CDR3nt: TGCAGCGTTGGGAGTAGCGGGACACGACTGGTGGAGACCCAGTACTTC

abundance: few
d_gene: TRBD1
v_gene: TRBV30
j_gene: TRBJ1-2
CDR3aa: CAWSVSPPLTGVNGYTF
CDR3nt: TGTGCCTGGAGTGTCTCACCACCCCTAACAGGGGTGAATGGCTACACCTTC

abundance: many
d_gene: TRBD2
v_gene: TRBV20-1
j_gene: TRBJ2-1
CDR3aa: CSAPRRGGAINEQFF
CDR3nt: TGCAGTGCTCCCCGCCGGGGGGGGGCCATCAATGAGCAGTTCTTC

abundance: many
d_gene: .
v_gene: TRBV12-3/TRBV12-4
j_gene: TRBJ2-7
CDR3aa: CASSLPGREIGEQYF
CDR3nt: TGTGCCAGCAGCCTCCCGGGACGCGAAATCGGTGAGCAGTACTTC

abundance: .
d_gene: .
v_gene: TRBV20-1
j_gene: TRBJ1-3
CDR3aa: CSARDPGGGNTIYF
CDR3nt: TGCAGTGCTAGAGACCCCGGGGGTGGAAACACCATATATTTT

abundance: .
d_gene: .
v_gene: TRBV6-6
j_gene: TRBJ2-5
CDR3aa: CASTARETQYF
CDR3nt: TGTGCCAGCACCGCGAGGGAGACCCAGTACTTC

abundance: many
d_gene: .
v_gene: TRBV20-1
j_gene: TRBJ1-4
CDR3aa: CSARVTGGKLFF
CDR3nt: TGCAGTGCTAGAGTGACGGGGGGAAAACTGTTTTTT

abundance: .
d_gene: .
v_gene: TRBV19
j_gene: TRBJ1-1
CDR3aa: CASSIAGMNTEAFF
CDR3nt: TGTGCCAGTAGTATAGCAGGGATGAACACTGAAGCTTTCTTT

abundance: many
d_gene: .
v_gene: TRBV5-1
j_gene: TRBJ2-2
CDR3aa: CASSWTGPTSGELFF
CDR3nt: TGCGCCAGCAGCTGGACCGGGCCCACCTCCGGGGAGCTGTTTTTT

abundance: many
d_gene: .
v_gene: TRBV12-3/TRBV12-4
j_gene: TRBJ2-7
CDR3aa: CASSLKGITYEQYF
CDR3nt: TGTGCCAGCAGTTTAAAGGGAATAACTTACGAGCAGTACTTC

abundance: many
d_gene: .
v_gene: TRBV6-1
j_gene: TRBJ2-5
CDR3aa: CASSEVIKETQYF
CDR3nt: TGTGCCAGCAGTGAAGTGATAAAGGAGACCCAGTACTTC

abundance: many
d_gene: TRBD2
v_gene: TRBV14
j_gene: TRBJ2-3
CDR3aa: CASSPFSGRADTQYF
CDR3nt: TGTGCCAGCAGCCCCTTTAGCGGGAGAGCGGATACGCAGTATTTT

abundance: .
d_gene: .
v_gene: TRBV2
j_gene: TRBJ2-6
CDR3aa: CASTPRTAGANVLTF
CDR3nt: TGTGCCAGCACCCCTAGGACAGCCGGGGCCAACGTCCTGACTTTC